This T cell receptor (beta chain) was identified during a study of blood T cell repertoires in COVID-19 (TCRdb year 2020). Context from the whole study: Samples covering the acute and convalescent phases of COVID-19 were provided by collaborators in the United States, Italy and Spain. The material from the prospective study consisted of cDNA or gDNA derived from T cells, B-cell-depleted T cells, or PBMCs. Deeply sampled blood TCRbeta repertoires from subjects exposed to, actively infected with, or recovered from COVID-19 were included in the dataset. A freely available public database, intended as a resource for researchers studying the immune response to SARS-CoV-2, is where the repertoires were released. Samples came from the ongoing ImmuneRACE study (first 160 participants) plus 1,254 subjects from 6 global collaborators. Sample metadata almost always included a de-identified subject ID, COVID-19 status, age in years and sex. Where available, HLA class I and class II types were obtained from metadata supplied by the sample provider rather than from assay-based typing. The investigation overall reported the following: The amount of clinical and demographic metadata varied by source and participant and was provided uncurated.

The immunoSEQ Assay, a bias-controlled multiplex PCR, was used to amplify TCRbeta CDR3 regions from genomic DNA. In the authors' own workflow: The number of nucleated cells in each sample was estimated from the amplification of reference gene primers within the assay. To quantify the absolute abundance of each unique TCRbeta CDR3 rearrangement, sequence reads were collapsed and filtered. Productive Simpson clonality was computed per sample as the square root of Simpson's diversity index over productive rearrangements. The table comes from immuneACCESS by way of TCRdb, which keeps in-frame sequences with V and J called. Part of the clones is missing from these tables; in studies checked, under half for an unresolved V gene and the rest for unknown reasons. The DNA was the basis for D and trimming; V, J and clone size are from that table. For this sample the table gives around 88,000 clones, of which roughly nine tenths were detected only once. More than 1.5% of the sample belongs to the ten largest clones.

For this clone: This clone's antigen is unknown. The sample holds no much larger clone one base away, and base qualities are not on file.

Whole blood was collected in K2EDTA tubes by collaborating institutions according to the institutions' own protocols. For TCRbeta analysis, collaborators shipped samples as frozen whole blood, isolated PBMCs, or DNA extracted from either of those sample types. Including the terminal cysteine and phenylalanine, the CDR3 comprises 17 residues. The kept DNA is CDR3 alone, 51 bases in frame from the first base. The germline V gene (reference sequence) supplies CDR1 LGHDT and CDR2 YNNKEL. Trimming accounts for 0 bases at V and 6 bases at J, while the number of junction bases matched to no gene is 10. The sequence was obtained from a man in his sixties with acute or convalescent COVID-19. The sequenced sample was peripheral blood. The sequence links TRBV3-1 (or the pseudogene TRBV3-2) to TRBJ2-2; 7 bases in the junction line up with TRBD2. The CDR3 in this case is CASSQDLEGGRAGELFF. Read as DNA, the sequence is TGTGCCAGCAGCCAAGACCTCGAGGGCGGGAGAGCCGGGGAGCTGTTTTTT.